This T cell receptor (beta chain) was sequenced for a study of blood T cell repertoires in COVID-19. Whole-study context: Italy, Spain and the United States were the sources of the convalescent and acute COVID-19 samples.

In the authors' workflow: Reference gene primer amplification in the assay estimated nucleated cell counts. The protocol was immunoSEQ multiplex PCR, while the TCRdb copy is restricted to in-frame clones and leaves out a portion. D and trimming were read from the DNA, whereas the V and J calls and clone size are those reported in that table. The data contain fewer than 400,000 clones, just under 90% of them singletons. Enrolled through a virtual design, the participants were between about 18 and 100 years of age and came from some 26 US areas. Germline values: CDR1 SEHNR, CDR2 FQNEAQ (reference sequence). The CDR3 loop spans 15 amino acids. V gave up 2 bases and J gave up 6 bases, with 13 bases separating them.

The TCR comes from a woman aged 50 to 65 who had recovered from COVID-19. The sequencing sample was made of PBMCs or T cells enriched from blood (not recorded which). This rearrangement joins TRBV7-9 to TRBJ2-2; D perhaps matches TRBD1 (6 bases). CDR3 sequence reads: CASSLMARGSGELFF. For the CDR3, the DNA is TGTGCCAGCAGCTTAATGGCCAGGGGATCCGGGGAGCTGTTTTTT.